A single sample gave rise to the 5 T cell receptor beta chains below, sequenced in a study of cytomegalovirus exposure and HLA in healthy donors (dated by TCRdb to 2016 to 2017). To prepare the library, the immunoSEQ multiplex PCR assay was applied. For the multiplex PCR, a mixture combining 60 forward primers for TCR Vbeta segments and 13 reverse primers for TCR Jbeta segments was used. TCRdb limited this immuneACCESS table to in-frame rearrangements with V and J called. A share of clones is missing; checked studies link under half to unresolved V genes, and the rest is unexplained. This sample holds over 85,000 clones; over 60% were observed only once. The ten most abundant clones make up 2.5% to 3% of the sample. Specimen: PBMCs. These receptors were obtained from an older woman in good health and CMV-seropositive.

The V call is TRBV18, the J call TRBJ1-2; 7 nucleotides align to TRBD1. The CDR3 is 15 residues long. From germline, CDR1 is KGHSH and CDR2 LQKENI. Trimming took 0 bases from V and 4 from J; bases not matched to a gene: 5. CDR3 amino acids: CASSPPTTGTYGYTF. DNA of the CDR3: TGTGCCAGCTCACCACCCACGACAGGGACCTATGGCTACACCTTC.

This sequence joins TRBV7-6 and TRBJ2-3, with unresolved D. The V gene's germline CDR1 is SGHVS and CDR2 FNYEAQ. This CDR3 spans 16 amino acids. The V end was cut by 2 bases, the J end by 2 bases, with 14 bases between. The CDR3 sequence: CASSLSGPYITDTQYF. CDR3 DNA sequence: TGTGCCAGCAGCTTATCCGGTCCCTATATCACAGATACGCAGTATTTT.

The chain employs TRBV4-2 and TRBJ2-6; 8 bases line up with TRBD1. CDR3 length equals 18 residues. V trimming: 4 bases; J trimming: 0 bases; junction bases outside the gene matches: 8. CDR1 LGHNA and CDR2 YNFKEQ come from the germline V gene. The CDR3 loop reads CASSLKPGQASGANVLTF. Here the CDR3 DNA reads TGTGCCAGCAGCCTAAAGCCGGGACAGGCCTCTGGGGCCAACGTCCTGACTTTC.

The chain has TRBV11-2 and TRBJ2-7; the match to TRBD1 covers 9 bases. Germline lookup yields CDR1 SGHAT and CDR2 FQNNGV. Trimming at V came to 3 bases and at J to 4 bases, leaving 4 bases not matched to a gene. The CDR3 contains 14 residues. The CDR3 spells CASSFTGGRYEQYF. The CDR3 nucleotides read TGTGCCAGCAGCTTTACAGGGGGCAGGTACGAGCAGTACTTC.

The chain combines TRBV9 with TRBJ1-1; no reliable D call. CDR1 and CDR2 from the germline V gene are SGDLS and YYNGEE. The V end lost 2 bases, the J end lost 6 bases, and 11 bases lay between the germline ends. CDR3 length equals 13 residues. As DNA, the CDR3 is TGTGCCAGCAGCGTGGAGGTTTATTCTGAAGCTTTCTTT. It codes for CASSVEVYSEAFF.